This T cell receptor (beta chain) is drawn from a study of regulatory T cells in long-lasting Graves disease (dated by TCRdb to about 2021). In the study overall: Persistent Graves' disease was defined as persistently positive TSH receptor autoantibodies together with antithyroid drug treatment for over 5 years. Persistent Graves' disease patients were compared with newly diagnosed Graves' disease patients by peripheral blood TCR sequencing and RNA sequencing. The study was conducted in China and was registered as a clinical trial. A total of about 35 samples underwent TCR sequencing: some 13 from persistent and around 20 from newly diagnosed Graves' disease patients. In the clinical cohort, patients with persistent Graves' disease had used antithyroid drugs for an average of about 10.3 years.

The time point label here, explained by the study, means: persistent/refractory GD, antithyroid drugs over 5 years with positive TRAb. For both TCR sequencing and RNA sequencing, RNA was extracted from PBMCs using TRIzol. The diagnosis of Graves' disease was made according to American Thyroid Association guidelines. The patients came from an endocrinology department in Xi'an, China. Each patient gave approximately 10 milliliters of peripheral blood, collected in an EDTA anticoagulant tube. Ficoll Paque Plus density gradient separation was used to isolate PBMCs, and no additional T cell sorting was done. An Agilent 2100 Bioanalyzer and agarose gel were used to check RNA quality, and a NanoDrop 2000 was used to measure RNA concentration. The library was obtained by multiplex PCR. Reads for this sample came from an Illumina HiSeq 4000. TCR beta libraries were built with iRepertoire HTBI primers and Arm-PCR amplification of CDR3 regions. PCR products were gel purified before sequencing. As for the original processing: A total of roughly 67 TRBV and about 13 TRBJ segments were identified across samples and were used for gene usage analysis of CDR3 amino acid clonotypes. Filtered high-quality paired reads were merged into contigs using COPE and FqMerger. BLAST was used to align contigs to IMGT TRBV, TRBD and TRBJ reference genes, and CDR3 was defined according to IMGT. Any clonotype with a frequency above 0.1% was classified as a highly expanded clone. Repertoire diversity was measured by Shannon entropy, and V-J evenness by the Gini coefficient. Clonotypes shared by more than one individual were considered public. TCRdb reprocessed the public reads (quality trimming at Q25 with fastp, clone calling with MiXCR) and kept in-frame beta chains. Identical CDR3 protein sequences are pooled into one entry, listed with their most common genes and DNA. TCRdb's processing, not the authors' own work, is the source of the V and J calls. The sample profile shows 310,000 or so distinct CDR3 sequences; around 20% of them were found once. Of the sample, about 56% is held by the ten largest clones.

CDR1 and CDR2 are read off the germline V gene as SGHTA and FQGNSA. The CDR3 covers 15 residues, taking in both the cysteine and the phenylalanine. Only the CDR3 DNA is retained, 45 bases long and in frame from the first base. V loses 5 bases, J loses 2 bases, and the germline ends lie 12 bases apart. This clonotype was counted at least ten times. The target of this receptor is not known. Base qualities are not recorded, but no much larger clone differs from it by a single base. Results and caveats for the whole study, not just this receptor: Only the TCR beta chain was sequenced and analyzed. Persistent patients shared more public clonotypes among themselves (over 2,500) than newly diagnosed patients did (nearly 1,000). Lower TCR Shannon entropy and fewer highly expanded clones were observed in persistent Graves' disease patients than in newly diagnosed patients, which suggested clonal expansion. The small sample size was acknowledged by the authors as a limitation that may reduce accuracy. Preferential use of TRBV28, TRBJ1-2 and TRBJ2-5 was observed in persistent disease, whereas TRBV20-1 and TRBJ2-1 were favored in newly diagnosed disease. Because the primary lesion, thyroid tissue, could not be accessed, the study looked at peripheral blood alone.

The receptor was isolated from a female donor with Graves disease. This chain joins TRBV7-2 to TRBJ2-2; TRBD1 is possibly the D segment (5 matching bases). Sequenced here: peripheral blood mononuclear cells (PBMCs), sampled when the disease was refractory, from a patient treated with antithyroid drugs. The CDR3 in this case is CASSLRGLNTGELFF. Read as DNA, the sequence is TGTGCCAGCAGCCTTAGGGGCCTAAACACCGGGGAGCTGTTTTTT.